This TCR beta chain was sequenced during a study of T cells after yellow fever vaccination. Study summary: Preparation of fractions with low cell numbers was performed using SMART-Seq v4 Ultra Low Input.

One entry per CDR3 protein results from TCRdb running MiXCR on the 5' RACE reads. The sample lists about 220,000 distinct CDR3 sequences; approximately 3% were seen once. General study results and limits: The secondary response peaked faster, at day 5 versus 15, but was weaker.

This clonotype was found many times. Its antigen is currently unknown. This CDR3 is 12 amino acids long. V was clipped by 4 bases and J by 9 bases, with 10 bases between them. The germline gives CDR1 LGHDT, CDR2 YNNKEL (reference sequence). The chain combines TRBV3-1 with TRBJ2-1; no definite D call. The source is a man aged 18-30 years who received the YFV17D yellow fever vaccine. The sample here was CD4+ T cells sorted from PBMCs, taken 10 days after the yellow fever booster vaccination. The CDR3 is CASSRADGEQFF. In DNA form, the CDR3 reads TGTGCCAGCAGCCGGGCTGACGGTGAGCAGTTCTTC.